These 3 T cell receptor beta chains were sequenced from one sample in a study of patients and donors after allogeneic stem cell transplantation. One entry per CDR3 protein, called by TCRdb with MiXCR from the RT-PCR reads. The table lists about 230,000 distinct CDR3 sequences, around 14% of them singletons. The sample consisted of blood, either unsorted or a sorted T cell fraction (not recorded which). These receptors were obtained from a human donor who was either an allogeneic HSCT recipient or a stem cell or donor lymphocyte infusion donor (not recorded which). It is not recorded whose cells these are; they may come from a transplant donor.

This clonotype was recorded many times. The rearrangement joins TRBV24-1 to TRBJ2-6; 7 bases agree with TRBD1. The J segment lost 0 bases and the V segment lost 5 bases, leaving 3 bases of the junction unmatched. The CDR3 is 16 amino acids. Germline V lookup: CDR1 KGHDR, CDR2 SFDVKD. The CDR3 coding sequence is TGTGCCACCAGTGGGACAGGCGGCTCTGGGGCCAACGTCCTGACTTTC. Residues: CATSGTGGSGANVLTF.

A few counts support this clonotype. The rearrangement links TRBV27 to TRBJ2-7; the D is unclear. Germline lookup yields CDR1 MNHEY and CDR2 SMNVEV (reference sequence). The CDR3 spans 15 residues. Trimming cost V 6 bases and J 1 base, with 16 bases left between them. CDR3 DNA: TGTGCCAGCAGGCTACTCCAACACTTTTCCTACGAGCAGTACTTC. Translated: CASRLLQHFSYEQYF.

The V gene is TRBV12-3 or TRBV12-4, the J gene TRBJ1-4; TRBD1 is a possible D gene (5 bases). Trimming took 5 bases from V and 0 from J, leaving 10 bases between them. This CDR3 has 15 amino acids. CDR3: CASSAGRATNEKLFF. DNA for the CDR3: TGTGCCAGCAGTGCGGGACGGGCAACTAATGAAAAACTGTTTTTT.